The 25 T cell receptor beta chains below were found in one sample sequenced in a study of beta chain features in type 1 diabetes (dated by TCRdb to 2017 to 2018). What the authors observed across the whole study: Type 1 diabetes patients showed a moderate but significant shortening of TCRB CDR3 length in all four CD4+ subsets.

Antigen specificity for these receptors is unknown. Libraries were constructed by the immunoSEQ multiplex PCR assay. The entire isolated RNA was reverse transcribed using the High Capacity cDNA Reverse Transcription Kit, and thus expressed TCRB transcripts were sequenced. Drawn from immuneACCESS, this table holds only the in-frame rearrangements with V and J called that TCRdb kept. Clones are partly lost; checked studies trace under half to an unresolved V gene and leave the rest unexplained. The sample table lists more than 250,000 clones, 15% of them with a count of one. Together, the top ten hold approximately 0.015% of the sample. Sequencing input: naive CD4+ T cells from blood. The cell subset or site label, read with the paper, signifies: true naive CD4+ T cells. The source is a man between 18 and 29 years old with type 1 diabetes.

This clone has more than one count but fewer than ten. The chain recombines TRBV7-2 with TRBJ2-1; 11 bases line up with TRBD2. The V gene's germline CDR1 is SGHTA and CDR2 FQGNSA. V trimming: 6 bases; J trimming: 4 bases; junction bases outside the gene matches: 8. The CDR3 is 16 amino acids. The CDR3 DNA is TGTGCCAGCAGGGGGAGCGGGACTAGCGGTTACAATGAGCAGTTCTTC. Protein: CASRGSGTSGYNEQFF.

This clone showed up just a few times. This sequence joins TRBV7-2 and TRBJ2-1; no definite D call. Trimming took off 5 bases at V and 2 bases at J, with 16 bases between the two ends. The CDR3 has 16 amino acids. Germline V gene data show CDR1 as SGHTA and CDR2 as FQGNSA. CDR3 sequence: CASSVRPGPPYNEQFF. The CDR3 bases are TGTGCCAGCAGCGTACGTCCAGGTCCTCCCTACAATGAGCAGTTCTTC.

This chain uses TRBV5-1 with TRBJ2-3; 7 bases are a match to TRBD1. Germline V lookup: CDR1 SGHRS, CDR2 YFSETQ. V shed 0 bases and J 3 bases; nucleotides not matched to a gene: 4. The CDR3 is 15 residues long. This CDR3 is CASSLAGDRTDTQYF. In DNA, the CDR3 is TGCGCCAGCAGCTTGGCTGGGGACAGAACAGATACGCAGTATTTT.

Only a few counts were recorded for this clone. The rearrangement uses TRBV11-2 and TRBJ2-3; D remains unclear. The CDR3 is made up of 14 amino acids. Germline CDR1 reads SGHAT; CDR2 reads FQNNGV. V was trimmed by 2 bases and J by 4 bases, leaving 10 bases between them. The CDR3 reads CASSLRGVADTQYF. In DNA form, the CDR3 reads TGTGCCAGCAGCTTAAGAGGAGTTGCAGATACGCAGTATTTT.

This clone came up once. V is TRBV19 and J is TRBJ2-6; tentatively, D is TRBD1 (5 bases). V lost 5 bases and J 0 bases, leaving 14 bases between the germline ends. CDR1 is LNHDA, CDR2 SQIVND, per germline (reference sequence). The CDR3 sequence is 17 residues long. The CDR3 loop is CASSYGHQSSGANVLTF. The CDR3, as DNA: TGTGCCAGTAGTTACGGACACCAGAGCTCTGGGGCCAACGTCCTGACTTTC.

This clone was seen more than once but under ten times. CDR3 amino acids: CASSLISRVTYEQYF. The CDR3 DNA follows: TGTGCCAGCAGTTTAATTAGCAGGGTAACCTACGAGCAGTACTTC. The V and J genes are TRBV28 and TRBJ2-7; D possibly corresponds to TRBD1 (5 bases). CDR1 and CDR2 (germline): MDHEN, SYDVKM. The CDR3 has 15 amino acids. The V and J ends lost 2 bases and 2 bases respectively, with 13 bases between them.

The chain links TRBV15 to TRBJ2-7, with D perhaps matching TRBD1 (5 bases). This CDR3 spans 14 amino acids. Per the germline V gene, CDR1 is LNHNV and CDR2 is YYDKDF (reference sequence). Trimming shortened V by 2 bases and J by 0 bases, and 8 bases separated the two germline ends. CDR3 nucleotide sequence: TGTGCCACCAGCAGAAAACAGGTCTCCTACGAGCAGTACTTC. Translation gives CATSRKQVSYEQYF.

The chain carries TRBV6-6 and TRBJ1-5, with TRBD1 matching over 10 bases. Trimming cost V 5 bases and J 4 bases; bases outside gene matches: 8. The CDR3 runs 16 residues. From germline, CDR1 is MNHNY and CDR2 SVGAGI (reference sequence). CDR3 loop: CASSQMGQGSNQPQHF. DNA of the CDR3: TGTGCCAGCAGTCAGATGGGACAGGGGAGTAATCAGCCCCAGCATTTT.

Only a few counts were recorded for this clone. The chain employs TRBV20-1 and TRBJ2-7; 7 bases are a match to TRBD2. The CDR3 spans 11 residues. Losses at the gene ends were 6 bases for V and 2 bases for J; bases not matched to a gene: 1. Germline CDR1 is DFQATT and CDR2 is SNEGSKA (reference sequence). The CDR3 region is CSARGAYEQYF. DNA of the CDR3: TGCAGTGCCCGGGGGGCCTACGAGCAGTACTTC.

The table lists this clone with a few counts. V usage is TRBV30 and J usage is TRBJ1-1, with D unclear. The CDR3 is 11 amino acids. Trimming took off 0 bases at V and 7 bases at J, with 6 bases between the two ends. The germline V gene encodes CDR1 GTSNPN and CDR2 SVGIG (reference sequence). CDR3 bases: TGTGCCTGGAGTGTAAGACTTGAAGCTTTCTTT. Its protein product is CAWSVRLEAFF.

This clone was observed a few times. This chain uses TRBV13 with TRBJ2-2; D remains unclear. The CDR3 consists of 12 residues. The V end was cut by 5 bases, the J end by 5 bases, with 6 bases between. Germline CDR1 and CDR2: PRHDT and FYEKMQ (reference sequence). The CDR3 DNA reads TGTGCCAGCAGCATCGGGACCGGGGAGCTGTTTTTT. As protein: CASSIGTGELFF.

J is TRBJ1-1 and V is TRBV5-4, with D maybe TRBD1 (6 bases). Germline CDR1 is SGHNT and CDR2 is YYREEE (reference sequence). This CDR3 comprises 16 residues. Trimming took 2 bases from V and 1 from J, leaving 15 bases between them. The CDR3 DNA reads TGTGCCAGCAGCTTAGACGCGAGAGGGGGGAACACTGAAGCTTTCTTT. Encoded protein: CASSLDARGGNTEAFF. Using reference TRBV5-4 and TRBJ1-1 for the parts outside the CDR3, the full variable domain is ETGVTQSPTHLIKTRGQQVTLRCSSQSGHNTVSWYQQALGQGPQFIFQYYREEENGRGNFPPRFSGLQFPNYSSELNVNALELDDSALYLCASSLDARGGNTEAFFGQGTRLTVV.

The CDR3 nucleotides read TGTGCCAGCAGGATTGGACAGGGGGTATATGGCTACACCTTC. It encodes CASRIGQGVYGYTF. The rearrangement joins TRBV2 to TRBJ1-2; 10 bases align to TRBD1. The CDR3 has 14 residues. In germline, CDR1 is SNHLY, CDR2 FYNNEI. The trim removed 6 bases at V and 5 bases at J, leaving 6 bases unmatched.

Comment on this clone: The identical CDR3 is also encoded by other nucleotide sequences in the sample. The chain has TRBV2 and TRBJ1-2; unclear D gene. CDR1 and CDR2 from the germline V gene are SNHLY and FYNNEI. The CDR3 spans 12 residues. The V end was cut by 2 bases, the J end by 4 bases, with 5 bases between. The CDR3, as DNA: TGTGCCAGCAGTGAACGGAGCTATGGCTACACCTTC. As protein: CASSERSYGYTF.

This clone appeared a few times. The J gene is TRBJ2-2, the V gene TRBV5-1; weak D call: TRBD1 (6 bases). Germline V gives CDR1 SGHRS, CDR2 YFSETQ. V shed 4 bases and J shed 5 bases, with 6 bases lying between them. The CDR3 length is 12 residues. The CDR3 DNA is TGCGCCAGCAGCGACAGGACCGGGGAGCTGTTTTTT. It codes for CASSDRTGELFF. Looking up the rest from reference TRBV5-1 and TRBJ2-2 gives the full variable domain: KAGVTQTPRYLIKTRGQQVTLSCSPISGHRSVSWYQQTPGQGLQFLFEYFSETQRNKGNFPGRFSGRQFSNSRSEMNVSTLELGDSALYLCASSDRTGELFFGEGSRLTVL.

The table lists this clone with a few counts. The chain has TRBV7-2 and TRBJ1-4; 7 bases line up with TRBD1. The CDR3 runs 16 residues. Unmatched junction bases numbered 14, after V lost 5 bases and J lost 8 bases. CDR1 and CDR2 from the germline V gene are SGHTA and FQGNSA. The CDR3 bases are TGTGCCAGCAGCCGGGGACAGACGAGAGGAGGAGAAAAACTGTTTTTT. As protein: CASSRGQTRGGEKLFF.

J is TRBJ2-5 and V is TRBV29-1; maybe TRBD1 (6 bases). The CDR3 totals 12 residues. V shed 5 bases and J shed 4 bases, with 11 bases lying between them. Germline CDR1 is SQVTM and CDR2 is ANQGSEA. Here the CDR3 reads CSVREGGETQYF. DNA for the CDR3: TGCAGCGTTCGTGAAGGGGGAGAGACCCAGTACTTC. Looking up the rest from reference TRBV29-1 and TRBJ2-5 gives the full variable domain: SAVISQKPSRDICQRGTSLTIQCQVDSQVTMMFWYRQQPGQSLTLIATANQGSEATYESGFVIDKFPISRPNLTFSTLTVSNMSPEDSSIYLCSVREGGETQYFGPGTRLLVL.

The chain couples TRBV14 to TRBJ1-1; 10 nucleotides agree with TRBD1. CDR1 SGHDN and CDR2 FVKESK come from the germline V gene. CDR3 length: 16 residues. The ends lost 4 bases at V and 0 bases at J; junction bases unmatched: 5. The CDR3 bases are TGTGCCAGCAGCCCAAGACAGGGGGCGATGAACACTGAAGCTTTCTTT. Its translation is CASSPRQGAMNTEAFF.

The chain is built from TRBV21-1 and TRBJ2-5; the tabulated D call, TRBD1, remains unverified against the DNA. TRBV21-1 represents a pseudogene. CDR3 size: 15 residues. In nucleotides, the CDR3 is TGTGCCAGCAGCATTTGGGGACAGGGGGAAGAGACCCAGTACTTC. Its translation is CASSIWGQGEETQYF.

This clone was picked up a small number of times. The gene calls are TRBV27 and TRBJ2-7; 7 bases are shared with TRBD2. The CDR3 consists of 15 residues. V gave up 4 bases and J gave up 0 bases; unmatched junction bases: 6. CDR1 is MNHEY, CDR2 SMNVEV, per germline (reference sequence). In nucleotides, the CDR3 is TGTGCCAGCAGTTCCGGGACTATTAGCTCCTACGAGCAGTACTTC. Residues: CASSSGTISSYEQYF.

A few counts support this clone. The chain couples TRBV28 to TRBJ2-1; the match to TRBD2 covers 8 bases. The ends lost 7 bases at V and 6 bases at J; junction bases unmatched: 11. This CDR3 region has 15 residues. Germline V gene lookup returns CDR1 MDHEN and CDR2 SYDVKM. CDR3 region: CASTSGGAGANEQFF. CDR3 in DNA: TGTGCCAGCACCTCGGGGGGGGCGGGAGCCAATGAGCAGTTCTTC.

V and J are TRBV15 and TRBJ2-5; weak D call: TRBD2 (6 bases). The germline gives CDR1 LNHNV, CDR2 YYDKDF (reference sequence). V gave up 3 bases and J gave up 5 bases, with 7 bases separating them. This CDR3 comprises 12 residues. The CDR3 sequence: CATSRAGETQYF. CDR3 nucleotides: TGTGCCACCAGCAGGGCGGGGGAGACCCAGTACTTC.

This clone was counted a few times. This chain uses TRBV9 with TRBJ2-1; 9 bases agree with TRBD2. V lost 4 bases, J lost 3 bases, and 2 bases stayed unmatched. CDR1 SGDLS and CDR2 YYNGEE come from the germline V gene. CDR3 length equals 14 residues. The CDR3 here is CASSLTSGYNEQFF. The CDR3 DNA follows: TGTGCCAGCAGCTTGACTAGCGGCTACAATGAGCAGTTCTTC.

This clone was detected only a few times. The rearrangement joins TRBV5-4 to TRBJ1-1; no clear D. Germline V CDR1 and CDR2: SGHNT, YYREEE (reference sequence). The CDR3 is 15 amino acids. V was cut by 4 bases and J by 0 bases, with 13 bases left in between. The CDR3 loop is CASSPAWAVNTEAFF. The DNA of the CDR3 is TGTGCCAGCAGCCCGGCTTGGGCCGTGAACACTGAAGCTTTCTTT.

The rearrangement links TRBV5-1 to TRBJ1-1; D uncertain. The CDR3 loop spans 14 amino acids. The V end lost 6 bases, the J end lost 3 bases, and 15 bases lay between the germline ends. The germline V gene has CDR1 SGHRS and CDR2 YFSETQ. The chain's CDR3 is CASTSSGRDTEAFF. The CDR3 DNA reads TGCGCCAGCACCTCCTCGGGGAGGGACACTGAAGCTTTCTTT.